The rows below give T cell receptor beta chains drawn from one sample of a study of regulatory T cells in long-lasting Graves disease. MiXCR, applied by TCRdb to the multiplex PCR reads, yields one record per CDR3 protein. Of some 450,000 distinct CDR3 sequences in the sample, about 16% are singletons; the top ten hold approximately 11%. Separately, the same data were catalogued under a study of T cells in Graves' hyperthyroidism and ophthalmopathy.

The specimen comprised peripheral blood mononuclear cells (PBMCs), sampled at new diagnosis, from a patient treated with antithyroid drugs. The origin of the receptors is a woman aged 25 to 39 with Graves disease. CDR3s include the opening cysteine and the closing phenylalanine or tryptophan. A D gene is named only where the DNA matches it firmly. A clone size is listed for some rows: how often the clone was seen (once, few, many), or a class if it is expanded.

j_gene,v_gene,abundance,d_gene,CDR3nt,CDR3aa
TRBJ2-1,TRBV28,many,NA,TGTGCCAGCAGTCCCACGCAATGGGGGAACAATGAGCAGTTCTTC,CASSPTQWGNNEQFF
TRBJ1-1,TRBV10-3,many,NA,TGTGCCACCCTACCGCGGGCAGGGACTGAAGCTTTCTTT,CATLPRAGTEAFF
TRBJ1-1,TRBV7-2,few,TRBD1,TGTGCCAGCAGCTTAGTAAGAGGGGGCAACACTGAAGCTTTCTTT,CASSLVRGGNTEAFF
TRBJ2-7,TRBV11-2,many,NA,TGTGCCAGCAGCTTAGTTGCGGACAAGCAGTACTTC,CASSLVADKQYF
TRBJ2-3,TRBV6-1,many,TRBD1,TGTGCCAGCAGTGTCCGGGACAGGGACACAGATACGCAGTATTTT,CASSVRDRDTDTQYF
TRBJ1-5,TRBV4-3,NA,NA,TGCGCCAGCAGCAAACAGGGTTATCAGCCTCAGCATTTT,CASSKQGYQPQHF
TRBJ2-1,TRBV6-2/TRBV6-3,NA,TRBD1,TGTGCCGGCAGTGGGACAGGGGCTCAGTTCTTC,CAGSGTGAQFF
TRBJ2-4,TRBV5-1,NA,NA,TGCGCCAGCAGCTTGGAGTCAGGGCCCATTCAGTACTTC,CASSLESGPIQYF
TRBJ2-7,TRBV25-1,NA,NA,TGTGCCAGCAGTGAGGGTGGGATCTCCTACGAGCAGTACTTC,CASSEGGISYEQYF
TRBJ2-7,TRBV2,many,TRBD1,TGTGCCAGCAGCCATGGACAGGAGCTAAGCTCCTACGAGCAGTACTTC,CASSHGQELSSYEQYF
TRBJ2-7,TRBV20-1,many,TRBD2,TGCAGTGCTAGGACTAGCGGGAGCTCCTACGAGCAGTACTTC,CSARTSGSSYEQYF
TRBJ1-1,TRBV3-1,many,NA,TGTGCCAGCAGCCAAGATAAATGGGTTGTAAACACTGAAGCTTTCTTT,CASSQDKWVVNTEAFF
TRBJ1-2,TRBV7-9,NA,NA,TGTGCCAGCATCCTATATGTAAACCCCTCAGGCTACACCTTC,CASILYVNPSGYTF
TRBJ1-1,TRBV12-3/TRBV12-4,many,NA,TGTGCCAGCAGTTTAATAATTACAGTGAACACTGAAGCTTTCTTT,CASSLIITVNTEAFF
TRBJ1-4,TRBV5-4,NA,NA,TGTGCCAGCAGCTTAGGCAGTAAGAATGAAAAACTGTTTTTT,CASSLGSKNEKLFF
TRBJ1-5,TRBV6-1,few,NA,TGTGCCAGCACCTCCCGGAGGCAGGTCCTTGGCAATCAGCCCCAGCATTTT,CASTSRRQVLGNQPQHF
TRBJ2-1,TRBV20-1,many,NA,TGCAGTGTCGAGCCGCCGGAGGTTTGGAATGAGCAGTTCTTC,CSVEPPEVWNEQFF
TRBJ1-2,TRBV7-9,few,TRBD1,TGTGCCAGCAGCTTAGTAACAGGGGGGGATGGCTACACCTTC,CASSLVTGGDGYTF
TRBJ2-3,TRBV27,NA,NA,TGTGCCAGCAGTCCACGTCTGACTGTAGATACGCAGTATTTT,CASSPRLTVDTQYF
TRBJ2-1,TRBV29-1,NA,TRBD2,TGCAGCGTTCGCGCCGGGACTAGCGGGACGAACAATGAGCAGTTCTTC,CSVRAGTSGTNNEQFF
TRBJ2-1,TRBV18,many,NA,TGTGCCAGCTCACCTCCCACAGGGTCCGAGCAGTTCTTC,CASSPPTGSEQFF
TRBJ2-1,TRBV19,few,NA,TGTGCCAGTAGTACCCCTATAATAGGGAAAGAATCCTCATACAATGAGCAGTTCTTC,CASSTPIIGKESSYNEQFF
TRBJ2-2,TRBV9,NA,TRBD2,TGTGCCAGCAGCGCGAGTCGGCGGGAGATCGGCACCGGGGAGCTGTTTTTT,CASSASRREIGTGELFF
TRBJ2-7,TRBV11-2,many,NA,TGTGCCAGCAGCTTCTCGGGACGGAACTACGAGCAGTACTTC,CASSFSGRNYEQYF
TRBJ1-1,TRBV11-3,many,NA,TGTGCCAGCAGCCGCGGAGCGGGGAGCACTGAAGCTTTCTTT,CASSRGAGSTEAFF
TRBJ2-7,TRBV10-3,many,NA,TGTGCCATCAGTGAGTCTGTTGCTATCGAGCAGTACTTC,CAISESVAIEQYF
TRBJ1-1,TRBV28,many,TRBD1,TGTGCCAGCAGACCGACAGGGTACACTGAAGCTTTCTTT,CASRPTGYTEAFF
TRBJ2-2,TRBV20-1,NA,TRBD2,TGCAGTGCTAGACCGGGGGTAGCGGGAGGGCAGCGCACCGGGGAGCTGTTTTTT,CSARPGVAGGQRTGELFF
TRBJ1-3,TRBV28,few,TRBD1,TGTGCCAGCAGCCCCCGGACAGGCTCACTTGGTGGCACCATATATTTT,CASSPRTGSLGGTIYF
TRBJ1-5,TRBV12-3/TRBV12-4,many,TRBD1,TGTGCCAGCAGCGGGACAGGGGAACAGCCCCAGCATTTT,CASSGTGEQPQHF
TRBJ1-4,TRBV6-2/TRBV6-3,few,NA,TGTGCCAGCAGTTCCCCGGGAGGGGAAACCGGTGAAAAACTGTTTTTT,CASSSPGGETGEKLFF
TRBJ2-3,TRBV27,many,NA,TGTGCCAGTTCGGAACAGTACTTTCGAGATACGCAGTATTTT,CASSEQYFRDTQYF
TRBJ1-4,TRBV27,few,NA,TGTGCCAGCAGTTTGGTCCGGGACACTGCAACTAATGAAAAACTGTTTTTT,CASSLVRDTATNEKLFF
TRBJ1-2,TRBV6-1,many,TRBD1,TGTGCCAGCAGCCGACAGGGCGGTGACTATGGCTACACCTTC,CASSRQGGDYGYTF
TRBJ2-3,TRBV7-9,many,TRBD2,TGTGCCAGCACCAGGACTAGCGGCGACACAGATACGCAGTATTTT,CASTRTSGDTDTQYF
TRBJ2-7,TRBV11-2,many,TRBD1,TGTGCCAGCAGCTTAGTGGGGACAGGTCCCTACGAGCAGTACTTC,CASSLVGTGPYEQYF
TRBJ1-2,TRBV12-3/TRBV12-4,many,NA,TGTGCCAGCAGTAGGGATGGCTACACCTTC,CASSRDGYTF
TRBJ2-7,TRBV20-1,NA,NA,TGCAGTGCTAGAGATCGTGGAGACGAGCAGTACTTC,CSARDRGDEQYF
TRBJ2-7,TRBV9,NA,TRBD1,TGTGCCAGCAGCGTAGAACAGGGGGCGGGGTACGAGCAGTACTTC,CASSVEQGAGYEQYF
TRBJ2-6,TRBV12-3/TRBV12-4,many,NA,TGTGCCAGCACCAAGGGTAAATTTTCCTCTGGGGCCAACGTCCTGACTTTC,CASTKGKFSSGANVLTF
TRBJ2-5,TRBV6-2/TRBV6-3,many,NA,TGTGCCAGCAGTAAGACAGACTACCAAGAGACCCAGTACTTC,CASSKTDYQETQYF
TRBJ1-1,TRBV6-2/TRBV6-3,few,TRBD1,TGTGCCAGCTCTACAGGGGGGACGAACACTGAAGCTTTCTTT,CASSTGGTNTEAFF
TRBJ1-2,TRBV29-1,NA,NA,TGCAGCGGAGGGTTGGGGGGCGGCTACACCTTC,CSGGLGGGYTF
TRBJ2-2,TRBV29-1,NA,NA,TGCAGCGTTGAAGTCAGGGTCACCCGGGAGCTGTTTTTT,CSVEVRVTRELFF
TRBJ2-7,TRBV7-8,many,TRBD1,TGTGCCAGCAGCTATGACAGGGACGGCGACGAGCAGTACTTC,CASSYDRDGDEQYF
TRBJ2-3,TRBV7-3,few,NA,TGTGCCAGCAGTTCACGGCGCACTGGGGGCACAGATACGCAGTATTTT,CASSSRRTGGTDTQYF
TRBJ2-2,TRBV13,few,NA,TGTGCCAGCAGTCGGCTCAGGGTGACCGGGGAGCTGTTTTTT,CASSRLRVTGELFF
TRBJ2-7,TRBV4-2,few,TRBD2,TGTGCCAGCAGCCAAACCCGAGGAGCGGGAGCCTACGAGCAGTACTTC,CASSQTRGAGAYEQYF
TRBJ2-3,TRBV6-1,many,NA,TGTGCCAGCAGTGGAAGCAGCACAGATACGCAGTATTTT,CASSGSSTDTQYF
TRBJ2-1,TRBV15,NA,TRBD1,TGTGCCACCAGCTCCCGGACAGGGGGGCATGAGCAGTTCTTC,CATSSRTGGHEQFF
TRBJ1-2,TRBV28,few,TRBD1,TGTGCCAGCAGTTCAATACCCGGACAGGGAAGTGGCTACACCTTC,CASSSIPGQGSGYTF
TRBJ2-3,TRBV6-2/TRBV6-3,few,NA,TGTGCCAGCAGCCCCCCTAGTTCTACGCAGTATTTT,CASSPPSSTQYF
TRBJ2-4,TRBV5-1,NA,TRBD1,TGCGCCAGCAGCTTACGGACAGGGGGGGGAATCAAAAACATTCAGTACTTC,CASSLRTGGGIKNIQYF
TRBJ1-6,TRBV3-1,NA,TRBD1,TGTGCCAGCAGCCACGGGACAGGGTACTCACCCCTCCACTTT,CASSHGTGYSPLHF
TRBJ2-2,TRBV27,many,TRBD2,TGTGCCAGCAGCGAGTCCGGGACTAGTATTACCGGGGAGCTGTTTTTT,CASSESGTSITGELFF
TRBJ1-1,TRBV28,many,NA,TGTGCCAGCAGTTTACCGGGGAACATGAACACTGAAGCTTTCTTT,CASSLPGNMNTEAFF
TRBJ2-2,TRBV11-2,many,NA,TGTGCCAGCAGCTCCGCATGGGACACCGGGGAGCTGTTTTTT,CASSSAWDTGELFF
TRBJ2-1,TRBV15,NA,NA,TGTGCCACCAGCAGAGATTACGCTGACGGGGTGTCCTACAATGAGCAGTTCTTC,CATSRDYADGVSYNEQFF
TRBJ2-1,TRBV9,few,NA,TGTGCCAGCAGTCCTGCTGGGTTGCAGCAGTTCTTC,CASSPAGLQQFF